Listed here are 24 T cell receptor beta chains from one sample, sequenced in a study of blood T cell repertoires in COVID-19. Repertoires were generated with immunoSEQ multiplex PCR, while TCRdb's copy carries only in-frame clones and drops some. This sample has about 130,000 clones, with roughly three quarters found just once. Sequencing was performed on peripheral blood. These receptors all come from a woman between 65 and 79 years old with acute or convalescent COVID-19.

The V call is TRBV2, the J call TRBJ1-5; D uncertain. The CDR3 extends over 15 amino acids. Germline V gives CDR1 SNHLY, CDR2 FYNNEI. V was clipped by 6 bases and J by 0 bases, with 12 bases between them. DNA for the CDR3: TGTGCCAGCAGACCGAACACAGATAGCAATCAGCCCCAGCATTTT. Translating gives CASRPNTDSNQPQHF.

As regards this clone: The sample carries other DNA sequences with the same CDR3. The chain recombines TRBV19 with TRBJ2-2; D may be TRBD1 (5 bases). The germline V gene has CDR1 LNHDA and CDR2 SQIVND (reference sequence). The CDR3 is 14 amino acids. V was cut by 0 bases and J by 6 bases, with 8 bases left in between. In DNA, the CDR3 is TGTGCCAGTAGTATAGACAGGGTCGCCGGGGAGCTGTTTTTT. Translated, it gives CASSIDRVAGELFF. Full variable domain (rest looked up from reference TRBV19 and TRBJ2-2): DGGITQSPKYLFRKEGQNVTLSCEQNLNHDAMYWYRQDPGQGLRLIYYSQIVNDFQKGDIAEGYSVSREKKESFPLTVTSAQKNPTAFYLCASSIDRVAGELFFGEGSRLTVL.

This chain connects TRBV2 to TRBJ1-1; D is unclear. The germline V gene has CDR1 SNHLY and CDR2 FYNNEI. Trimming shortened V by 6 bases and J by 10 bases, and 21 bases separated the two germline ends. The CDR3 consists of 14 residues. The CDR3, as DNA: TGTGCCAGCAGGAGTGTACGGGGTGGAGGCGCAGCTTTCTTT. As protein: CASRSVRGGGAAFF.

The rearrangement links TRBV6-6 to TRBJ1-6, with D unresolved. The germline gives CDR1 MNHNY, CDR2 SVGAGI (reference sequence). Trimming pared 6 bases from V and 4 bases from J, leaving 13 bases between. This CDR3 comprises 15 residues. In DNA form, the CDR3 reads TGTGCCAGCAGCCGGGAGGACGGATATAATTCACCCCTCCACTTT. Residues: CASSREDGYNSPLHF.

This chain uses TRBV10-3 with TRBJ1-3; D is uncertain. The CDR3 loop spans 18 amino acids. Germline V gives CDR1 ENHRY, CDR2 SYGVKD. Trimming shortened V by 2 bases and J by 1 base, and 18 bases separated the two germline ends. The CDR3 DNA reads TGTGCCATCAGTGAGCCCCCGTTCAACAGTCCTTCTGGAAACACCATATATTTT. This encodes CAISEPPFNSPSGNTIYF.

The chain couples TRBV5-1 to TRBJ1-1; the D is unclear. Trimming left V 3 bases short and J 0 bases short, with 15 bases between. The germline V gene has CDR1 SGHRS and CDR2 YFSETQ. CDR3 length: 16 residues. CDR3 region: CASSSGLISMNTEAFF. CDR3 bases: TGCGCCAGCAGCTCCGGACTCATATCCATGAACACTGAAGCTTTCTTT. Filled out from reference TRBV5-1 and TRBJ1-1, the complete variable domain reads KAGVTQTPRYLIKTRGQQVTLSCSPISGHRSVSWYQQTPGQGLQFLFEYFSETQRNKGNFPGRFSGRQFSNSRSEMNVSTLELGDSALYLCASSSGLISMNTEAFFGQGTRLTVV.

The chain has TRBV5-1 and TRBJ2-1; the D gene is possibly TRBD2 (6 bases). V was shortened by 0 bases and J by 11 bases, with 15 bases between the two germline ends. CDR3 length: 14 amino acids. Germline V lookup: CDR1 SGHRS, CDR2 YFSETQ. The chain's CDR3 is CASSLEGLLRQQFF. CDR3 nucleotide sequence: TGCGCCAGCAGCTTGGAGGGACTCCTTAGGCAGCAGTTCTTC.

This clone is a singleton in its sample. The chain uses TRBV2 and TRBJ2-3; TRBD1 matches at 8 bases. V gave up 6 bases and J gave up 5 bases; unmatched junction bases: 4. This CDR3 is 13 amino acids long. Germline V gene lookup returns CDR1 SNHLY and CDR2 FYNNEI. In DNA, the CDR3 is TGTGCCAGCAGACAGGGGGTTGGAGATACGCAGTATTTT. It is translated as CASRQGVGDTQYF.

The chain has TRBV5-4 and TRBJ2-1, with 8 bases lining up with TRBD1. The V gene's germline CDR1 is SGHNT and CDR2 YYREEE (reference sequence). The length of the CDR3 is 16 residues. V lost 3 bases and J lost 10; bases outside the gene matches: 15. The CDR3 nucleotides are TGTGCCAGCAGCTCGGACCCGACAGGGGCCCTCAGGGAGCAGTTCTTC. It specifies CASSSDPTGALREQFF.

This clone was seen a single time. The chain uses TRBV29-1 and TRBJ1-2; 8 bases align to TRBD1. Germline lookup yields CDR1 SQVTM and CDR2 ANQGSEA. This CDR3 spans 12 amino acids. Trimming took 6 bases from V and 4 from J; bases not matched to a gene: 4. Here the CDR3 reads CSVADRAYGYTF. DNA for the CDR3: TGCAGCGTCGCGGACAGGGCCTATGGCTACACCTTC.

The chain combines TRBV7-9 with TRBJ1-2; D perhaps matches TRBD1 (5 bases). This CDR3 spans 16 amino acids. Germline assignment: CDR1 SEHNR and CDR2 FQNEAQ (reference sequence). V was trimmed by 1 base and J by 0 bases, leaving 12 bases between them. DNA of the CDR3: TGTGCCAGCAGCTTAGTAGGGGCGACCTCTAACTATGGCTACACCTTC. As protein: CASSLVGATSNYGYTF.

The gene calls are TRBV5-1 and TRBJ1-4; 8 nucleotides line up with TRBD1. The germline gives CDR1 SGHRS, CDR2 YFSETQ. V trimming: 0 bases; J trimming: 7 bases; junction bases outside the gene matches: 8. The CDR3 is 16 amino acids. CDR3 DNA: TGCGCCAGCAGCTTGGATTCTTCCGGGACAGGTGAAAAACTGTTTTTT. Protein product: CASSLDSSGTGEKLFF. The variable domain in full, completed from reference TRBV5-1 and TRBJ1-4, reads KAGVTQTPRYLIKTRGQQVTLSCSPISGHRSVSWYQQTPGQGLQFLFEYFSETQRNKGNFPGRFSGRQFSNSRSEMNVSTLELGDSALYLCASSLDSSGTGEKLFFGSGTQLSVL.

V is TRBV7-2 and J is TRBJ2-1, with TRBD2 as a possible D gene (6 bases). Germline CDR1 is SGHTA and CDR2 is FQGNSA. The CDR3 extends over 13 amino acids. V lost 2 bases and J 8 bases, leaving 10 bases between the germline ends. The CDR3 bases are TGTGCCAGCAGCTTACGGGGCGGGGATGAGCAGTTCTTC. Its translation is CASSLRGGDEQFF.

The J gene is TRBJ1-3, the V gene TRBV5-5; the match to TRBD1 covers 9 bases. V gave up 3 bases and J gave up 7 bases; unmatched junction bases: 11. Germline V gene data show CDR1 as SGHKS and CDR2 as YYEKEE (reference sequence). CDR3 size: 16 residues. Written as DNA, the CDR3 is TGTGCCAGCAGCTCCGCTAGCCGGGACAGGGAGAACACCATATATTTT. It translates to CASSSASRDRENTIYF.

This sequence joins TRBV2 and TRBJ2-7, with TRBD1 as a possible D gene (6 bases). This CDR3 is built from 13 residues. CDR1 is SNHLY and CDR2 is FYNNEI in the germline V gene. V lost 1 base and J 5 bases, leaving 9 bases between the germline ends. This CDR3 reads CASSEVQGHEQYF. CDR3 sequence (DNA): TGTGCCAGCAGTGAAGTACAGGGCCACGAGCAGTACTTC.

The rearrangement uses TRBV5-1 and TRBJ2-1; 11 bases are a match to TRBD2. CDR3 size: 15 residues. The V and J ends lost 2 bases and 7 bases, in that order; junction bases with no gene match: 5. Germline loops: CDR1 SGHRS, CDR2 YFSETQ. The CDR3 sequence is CASSFFSGGANEQFF. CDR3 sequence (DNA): TGCGCCAGCAGCTTCTTTAGCGGGGGGGCGAATGAGCAGTTCTTC. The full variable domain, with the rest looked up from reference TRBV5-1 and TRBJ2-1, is KAGVTQTPRYLIKTRGQQVTLSCSPISGHRSVSWYQQTPGQGLQFLFEYFSETQRNKGNFPGRFSGRQFSNSRSEMNVSTLELGDSALYLCASSFFSGGANEQFFGPGTRLTVL.

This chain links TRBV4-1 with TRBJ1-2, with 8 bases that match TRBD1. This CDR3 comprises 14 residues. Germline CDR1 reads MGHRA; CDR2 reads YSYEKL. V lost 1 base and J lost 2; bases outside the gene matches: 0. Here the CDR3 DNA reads TGCGCCAGCAGCCAAGGGGACAGGAACTATGGCTACACCTTC. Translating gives CASSQGDRNYGYTF.

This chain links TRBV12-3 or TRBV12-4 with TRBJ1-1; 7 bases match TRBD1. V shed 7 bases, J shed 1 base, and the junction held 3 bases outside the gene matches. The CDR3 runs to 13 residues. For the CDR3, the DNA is TGTGCCAGCAAGGGACAGCCGAACACTGAAGCTTTCTTT. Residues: CASKGQPNTEAFF.

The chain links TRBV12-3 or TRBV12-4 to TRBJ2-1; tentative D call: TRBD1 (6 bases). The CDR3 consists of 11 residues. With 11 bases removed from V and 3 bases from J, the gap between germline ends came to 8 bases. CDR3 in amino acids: CAVGGYNEQFF. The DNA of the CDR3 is TGTGCCGTAGGGGGCTACAATGAGCAGTTCTTC.

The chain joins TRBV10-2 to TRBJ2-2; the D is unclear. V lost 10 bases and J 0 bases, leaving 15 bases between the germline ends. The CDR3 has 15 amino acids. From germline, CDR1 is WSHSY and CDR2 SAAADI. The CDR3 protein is CATLLGSTNTGELFF. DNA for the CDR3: TGCGCCACCCTGCTGGGCAGCACGAACACCGGGGAGCTGTTTTTT.

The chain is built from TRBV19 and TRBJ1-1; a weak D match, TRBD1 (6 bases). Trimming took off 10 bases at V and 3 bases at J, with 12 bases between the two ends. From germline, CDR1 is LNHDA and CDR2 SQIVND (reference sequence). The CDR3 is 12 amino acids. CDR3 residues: CATADRYTEAFF. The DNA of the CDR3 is TGTGCCACCGCCGACAGGTACACTGAAGCTTTCTTT.

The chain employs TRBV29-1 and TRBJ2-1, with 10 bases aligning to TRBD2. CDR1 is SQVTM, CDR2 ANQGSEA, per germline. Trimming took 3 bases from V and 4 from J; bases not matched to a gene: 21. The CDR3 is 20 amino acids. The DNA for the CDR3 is TGCAGCGTTGAGGGAGTTCTAGCGGGAGTCGTACGAGCGTCGTACAATGAGCAGTTCTTC. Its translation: CSVEGVLAGVVRASYNEQFF.

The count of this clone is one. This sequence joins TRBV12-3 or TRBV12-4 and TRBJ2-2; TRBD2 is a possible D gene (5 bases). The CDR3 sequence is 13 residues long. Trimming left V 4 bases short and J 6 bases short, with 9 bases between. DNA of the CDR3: TGTGCCAGCAGTTCACTAGGACCCGGGGAGCTGTTTTTT. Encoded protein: CASSSLGPGELFF.

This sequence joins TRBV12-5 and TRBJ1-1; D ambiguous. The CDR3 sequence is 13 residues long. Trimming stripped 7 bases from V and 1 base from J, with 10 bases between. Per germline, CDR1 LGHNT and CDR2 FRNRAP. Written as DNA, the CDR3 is TGTGCTAGTGCCCTAGGCAGGAACACTGAAGCTTTCTTT. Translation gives CASALGRNTEAFF.